Included here is one T cell receptor beta chain sequence, with context. The antigen is not known. This sample is part of a study of blood T cells in healthy people across ages. About the study: In model experiments, template switching was able to capture about one barcoded beta molecule for every two T cells that were present. The study, taken as a whole, reports: PBMC samples, being unsorted, prevented any conclusive comparison of naive and antigen-experienced cells. Measured against age, TCR beta diversity per million T cells decreased in a roughly linear manner.

For the second PCR, which ran for 7 to 11 cycles, a sample-barcoded 5' primer and a J-beta primer mix were used. The template-switch adaptor was a 5' adaptor with 12 random nucleotides. It tagged each cDNA molecule. MiXCR was run by TCRdb on the 5' RACE reads, yielding one entry per CDR3 protein. Among more than 650,000 distinct CDR3 sequences listed, about 48% were seen once. V shed 4 bases, J shed 4 bases, and the junction held 15 bases outside the gene matches. Germline V gene lookup returns CDR1 SQVTM and CDR2 ANQGSEA. This CDR3 has 16 residues. The material sequenced was blood. The origin of this receptor is an older man in good health. V and J are TRBV29-1 and TRBJ1-1, with TRBD1 matching 7 bases. Here the CDR3 reads CSVGLLEGAFGTEAFF. CDR3 sequence (DNA): TGCAGCGTTGGACTACTTGAGGGGGCGTTCGGCACTGAAGCTTTCTTT.